The 24 T cell receptor beta chains reported below all come from one sample, sequenced in a study of shared clonotypes between healthy human individuals. Profiling relied on immunoSEQ multiplex PCR, and the TCRdb table lists in-frame clones only, not all of them. This repertoire shows about 960,000 clones, about 80% found once; its top ten account for approximately 1.5%. The specimen sequenced was memory CD4+ T cells sorted from blood. Documented subset: CD45RA-negative fraction. The receptors come from a man aged 18-30 years in good health.

The chain recombines TRBV23-1 with TRBJ2-7; D may be TRBD1 (6 bases). TRBV23-1 is marked as an open reading frame, function uncertain. CDR3 length: 14 residues. The V and J ends lost 6 bases and 3 bases respectively, with 15 bases between them. Here the CDR3 reads CASSEQGSFYEQYF. Written as DNA, the CDR3 is TGCGCCAGCAGCGAACAGGGCTCCTTCTACGAGCAGTACTTC.

The chain recombines TRBV14 with TRBJ2-5, with D possibly TRBD2 on 6 matching bases. The germline gives CDR1 SGHDN, CDR2 FVKESK. Trimming pared 2 bases from V and 1 base from J, leaving 11 bases between. The CDR3 length is 15 residues. CDR3 in amino acids: CASSQWSGGQETQYF. CDR3 coding DNA: TGTGCCAGCAGCCAATGGTCCGGGGGCCAAGAGACCCAGTACTTC.

The chain is built from TRBV7-2 and TRBJ2-1, with 8 bases matching TRBD2. The CDR3 sequence is 12 residues long. Germline V gene data show CDR1 as SGHTA and CDR2 as FQGNSA. V shed 5 bases and J 12 bases; nucleotides not matched to a gene: 6. The CDR3 nucleotides are TGTGCCAGCAGCCTACGGGGGGGCGGGCAGTTCTTC. Its protein is CASSLRGGGQFF.

This chain joins TRBV5-1 and TRBJ2-1, with 12 bases identical to TRBD2. Germline V lookup: CDR1 SGHRS, CDR2 YFSETQ. The trim removed 6 bases at V and 0 bases at J, leaving 4 bases unmatched. CDR3 size: 16 residues. CDR3 loop: CASKTSGGSSYNEQFF. The CDR3 bases are TGCGCCAGCAAGACTAGCGGGGGAAGCTCCTACAATGAGCAGTTCTTC.

The chain uses TRBV9 and TRBJ2-1, with D uncertain. Trimming removed 4 bases from V and 10 bases from J, with 18 bases in between. From germline, CDR1 is SGDLS and CDR2 YYNGEE. The CDR3 spans 14 residues. DNA of the CDR3: TGTGCCAGCAGCTACCTCGGCGGATCATGGGAGCAGTTCTTC. This sequence encodes CASSYLGGSWEQFF.

This chain connects TRBV21-1 to TRBJ1-6. TRBV21-1 is reported as a pseudogene. The CDR3 runs to 14 residues. CDR3 DNA sequence: TGTGCCAGCAGCAAAGTGGGGTGTAATTCACCCCTCCACTTT. Its translation: CASSKVGCNSPLHF.

There are a few counts of this clone. This chain joins TRBV6-5 and TRBJ1-1, with a tentative D call TRBD1 (5 bases). V gave up 0 bases and J gave up 4 bases, with 15 bases separating them. CDR3 size: 16 residues. Germline loops: CDR1 MNHEY, CDR2 SVGAGI. CDR3 DNA: TGTGCCAGCAGTTACTCAAGAAACGGGGGTACCACTGAAGCTTTCTTT. Protein sequence: CASSYSRNGGTTEAFF.

This clone occurred a few times. The same CDR3 is also encoded by other DNA sequences in this sample. The chain employs TRBV28 and TRBJ1-6; 7 bases are a match to TRBD1. This CDR3 is built from 15 residues. The germline gives CDR1 MDHEN, CDR2 SYDVKM. V shed 3 bases and J 7 bases; nucleotides not matched to a gene: 6. The CDR3 region is CASSFSRQGNSPLHF. The DNA for the CDR3 is TGTGCCAGCAGTTTCTCGCGACAGGGCAATTCACCCCTCCACTTT.

In its sample, this clone was seen once. The chain's CDR3 is CASTVRGASHEQYF. The CDR3, as DNA: TGTGCCAGCACCGTTCGGGGGGCGTCCCACGAGCAGTACTTC. J is TRBJ2-7 and V is TRBV2; D might be TRBD2 (7 bases). The germline V gene encodes CDR1 SNHLY and CDR2 FYNNEI. The CDR3 totals 14 residues. Between the trimmed V and J ends, which lost 7 bases and 5 bases, there was a span of 18 bases.

The CDR3 loop reads CAIRGQIFYNEQFF. In nucleotides, the CDR3 is TGTGCCATCAGAGGACAGATTTTTTACAATGAGCAGTTCTTC. V and J are TRBV10-3 and TRBJ2-1; D may be TRBD1 (6 bases). The V and J ends lost 6 bases and 4 bases respectively, with 13 bases between them. Germline loops: CDR1 ENHRY, CDR2 SYGVKD. CDR3 length: 14 residues.

About this clone itself: Sequence at one end of the junction differs from germline and may be a read error. The chain links TRBV5-8 to TRBJ1-5, with D unclear. In germline, CDR1 is SGHTS, CDR2 YDEGEE. CDR3 length: 9 amino acids. The CDR3: CASSLTPNF. DNA of the CDR3: TGTGCCAGCAGCTTGACGCCCAATTTT.

This chain uses TRBV4-1 with TRBJ2-1; D gene uncertain. The V gene lost 0 bases and the J gene lost 5 bases, with 14 bases spanning the gap. Germline CDR1 is MGHRA and CDR2 is YSYEKL. The CDR3 totals 16 residues. This chain's CDR3 is CASSQDPSVVNNEQFF. The CDR3 DNA sequence: TGCGCCAGCAGCCAAGATCCCTCGGTAGTAAACAATGAGCAGTTCTTC.

In DNA form, the CDR3 reads TGTGCCAGCAGCCCCCAAACAGGGCCCTACGAGCAGTACTTC. Encoded protein: CASSPQTGPYEQYF. V is TRBV7-2 and J is TRBJ2-7; D may be TRBD1 (6 bases). Germline V gives CDR1 SGHTA, CDR2 FQGNSA. Trimming removed 5 bases at V and 2 bases at J, with 13 bases between. CDR3 length equals 14 residues. Together with reference TRBV7-2 and TRBJ2-7, the CDR3 gives the full variable domain: GAGVSQSPSNKVTEKGKDVELRCDPISGHTALYWYRQSLGQGLEFLIYFQGNSAPDKSGLPSDRFSAERTGGSVSTLTIQRTQQEDSAVYLCASSPQTGPYEQYFGPGTRLTVT.

The chain couples TRBV7-8 to TRBJ1-4; no reliable D call. Germline V lookup: CDR1 SGHVS, CDR2 FQNEAQ. The CDR3 sequence is 12 residues long. Deletions cut 5 bases from V and 8 bases from J, with 9 bases between. CDR3 residues: CASSRLGEKLFF. CDR3 DNA: TGTGCCAGCAGCCGTTTGGGGGAAAAACTGTTTTTT.

Notes on this clone: Other DNA sequences of this sample code for an identical CDR3. The chain carries TRBV21-1 and TRBJ2-3; the table's D gene call, TRBD1, was not cross checked with the DNA. TRBV21-1 is termed a pseudogene. This CDR3 is 17 amino acids long. CDR3 in amino acids: CASRKGAPGPSTDTQYF. CDR3 coding DNA: TGTGCCAGTCGCAAGGGGGCCCCTGGGCCCAGCACAGATACGCAGTATTTT.

This chain connects TRBV4-3 to TRBJ2-5; 8 bases align to TRBD2. Germline values: CDR1 LGHNA, CDR2 YSLEER. The CDR3 runs 15 residues. V lost 0 bases and J lost 2; bases outside the gene matches: 2. CDR3 amino acids: CASSQDRGGQETQYF. The DNA for the CDR3 is TGCGCCAGCAGCCAAGATCGGGGGGGGCAAGAGACCCAGTACTTC.

V usage is TRBV18 and J usage is TRBJ1-2, with D perhaps matching TRBD1 (5 bases). The V gene's germline CDR1 is KGHSH and CDR2 LQKENI. V lost 2 bases to trimming and J lost 8 bases, with 12 bases between them. The CDR3 runs to 13 residues. CDR3: CASSPTGDRGYTF. CDR3 sequence (DNA): TGTGCCAGCTCACCAACAGGCGACCGGGGCTACACCTTC.

This clone occurred once. This chain connects TRBV19 to TRBJ1-6; tentatively, D is TRBD1 (6 bases). Germline V gene sequence: CDR1 LNHDA, CDR2 SQIVND (reference sequence). Trimming pared 3 bases from V and 8 bases from J, leaving 11 bases between. CDR3 length: 14 residues. CDR3 DNA: TGTGCCAGTAGTATTCGCGACAGGTATTCACCCCTCCACTTT. This encodes CASSIRDRYSPLHF. Based on the CDR3 plus reference TRBV19 and TRBJ1-6, the full variable domain is DGGITQSPKYLFRKEGQNVTLSCEQNLNHDAMYWYRQDPGQGLRLIYYSQIVNDFQKGDIAEGYSVSREKKESFPLTVTSAQKNPTAFYLCASSIRDRYSPLHFGNGTRLTVT.

The V and J genes are TRBV28 and TRBJ1-2; D remains ambiguous. Trimming took off 2 bases at V and 6 bases at J, with 13 bases between the two ends. The CDR3 runs 14 residues. Per germline, CDR1 MDHEN and CDR2 SYDVKM. The chain's CDR3 is CASSLGSTGDGYTF. CDR3 DNA: TGTGCCAGCAGTTTAGGGTCGACTGGGGATGGCTACACCTTC.

The chain uses TRBV6-1 and TRBJ1-5; possibly TRBD1 for D (5 bases). Germline V lookup: CDR1 MNHNS, CDR2 SASEGT. The CDR3 has 15 amino acids. V dropped 3 bases and J dropped 7 bases, with 16 bases sitting between them. CDR3 amino acids: CASSDDPERGQPQHF. CDR3 DNA sequence: TGTGCCAGCAGTGATGACCCGGAGCGGGGGCAGCCCCAGCATTTT.

Comments on this clone: Other DNA sequences in the same sample also yield this CDR3. V and J are TRBV30 and TRBJ1-3; D may be TRBD1 (6 bases). The V and J ends lost 2 bases and 0 bases respectively, with 8 bases between them. Germline-derived CDR1 and CDR2 are GTSNPN and SVGIG (reference sequence). The CDR3 totals 14 residues. The CDR3, as DNA: TGTGCCTGGAGTCCAGGGGCCTCTGGAAACACCATATATTTT. This sequence encodes CAWSPGASGNTIYF.

V gene TRBV7-8 combines with J gene TRBJ1-2, with D possibly matching TRBD1 (5 bases). The V gene's germline CDR1 is SGHVS and CDR2 FQNEAQ. There are 15 residues in the CDR3. V was cut by 1 base and J by 2 bases, with 11 bases left in between. The CDR3 region has the DNA TGTGCCAGCAGCTTAGGGACGGACACCAACTATGGCTACACCTTC. Translation: CASSLGTDTNYGYTF.

The chain couples TRBV5-5 to TRBJ1-2; tentatively, D is TRBD1 (6 bases). Germline V gives CDR1 SGHKS, CDR2 YYEKEE (reference sequence). V was clipped by 1 base and J by 8 bases, with 15 bases between them. The CDR3 is made up of 14 amino acids. DNA of the CDR3: TGTGCCAGCAGCTTGAACCAGGGGTTACAAGGCTACACCTTC. Protein product: CASSLNQGLQGYTF. Filled out from reference TRBV5-5 and TRBJ1-2, the complete variable domain reads DAGVTQSPTHLIKTRGQQVTLRCSPISGHKSVSWYQQVLGQGPQFIFQYYEKEERGRGNFPDRFSARQFPNYSSELNVNALLLGDSALYLCASSLNQGLQGYTFGSGTRLTVV.

The chain has TRBV6-1 and TRBJ1-5, with 7 bases fitting TRBD1. The CDR3 loop spans 13 amino acids. CDR1 and CDR2 (germline): MNHNS, SASEGT. The ends lost 8 bases at V and 1 base at J; junction bases unmatched: 2. The CDR3 bases are TGTGCCAGCTTGGACAGGAGCAATCAGCCCCAGCATTTT. Translated: CASLDRSNQPQHF.